This T cell receptor beta chain appears in the sequencing data of a study of cytomegalovirus exposure and HLA in healthy donors. For the study at large: T cells numbering about 179 million yielded some 110 million unique TCR beta sequences in an earlier analysis. Counted in an early data release were about 80 million unique TCRs from HLA-typed donors. Researchers found that roughly 81% of around 400 genotyped donors fell within the Caucasian-associated ancestry cluster.

For this clone: Its antigen is as yet unknown.

Study-wide results and caveats: The authors listed approximately 160 TCR beta chains as cytomegalovirus-associated.

The study ran its PCR with 60 Vbeta and 13 Jbeta primers. Sequencing was performed with immunoSEQ multiplex PCR; in TCRdb, only in-frame clones are kept and a portion is missing. Here the sample spans about 140,000 clones, about 80% being singletons. The receptor was isolated from a man aged 35-49 years in good health and CMV-seropositive. Specimen: PBMCs.

DNA of the CDR3: TGCGCCAGCAGCTTGCTAGGGCGGGGAGGGACTGAAGCTTTCTTT. Amino acid sequence: CASSLLGRGGTEAFF. The chain is built from TRBV5-1 and TRBJ1-1, with no clear D. V lost 1 base to trimming and J lost 5 bases, with 15 bases between them. CDR1 is SGHRS and CDR2 is YFSETQ in the germline V gene. CDR3 length: 15 amino acids. The full variable domain, rest sourced from reference TRBV5-1 and TRBJ1-1, is KAGVTQTPRYLIKTRGQQVTLSCSPISGHRSVSWYQQTPGQGLQFLFEYFSETQRNKGNFPGRFSGRQFSNSRSEMNVSTLELGDSALYLCASSLLGRGGTEAFFGQGTRLTVV.